This TCR beta chain is from a study of blood T cell repertoires in COVID-19. Looking at the study overall: The samples span acute and convalescent COVID-19 from the United States, Italy and Spain. Sources were T cells, B-cell-depleted T cells, or PBMCs; the material itself was cDNA or gDNA.

Original processing methods: Amplification from reference gene primers served as the basis for estimated nucleated cell counts. TCRdb keeps only in-frame clones here, not all; method: immunoSEQ multiplex PCR. V, J and clone size are those of that table, while D and trimming were read from the DNA. The sample gives roughly 100,000 clones, about four fifths of which show up once; approximately 9.2% is in the top ten. CDR1 ENHRY and CDR2 SYGVKD come from the germline V gene. The CDR3 runs to 17 residues. The V and J ends lost 8 bases and 1 base respectively, with 23 bases between them. The sequence was collected from a woman aged 80 or older with acute or convalescent COVID-19. The chain recombines TRBV10-3 with TRBJ1-1; perhaps TRBD1 as D (6 bases). Sequences were obtained from peripheral blood. CDR3 DNA sequence: TGTGCCATCGGTAATGGTCAGCAGGGGAGCGGGAACACTGAAGCTTTCTTT. Translation gives CAIGNGQQGSGNTEAFF.